This T cell receptor (beta chain) was retrieved from a study of glioma-infiltrating T cells. The V end lost 3 bases, the J end lost 0 bases, and 8 bases lay between the germline ends. There are 14 residues in the CDR3. The germline gives CDR1 MGHRA, CDR2 YSYEKL. TCR alpha and beta CDR3 regions were amplified from RNA using iRepertoire nested multiplex PCR. For one-step reverse transcription and amplification, about 90-450 ng of tissue mRNA or PBMC total RNA was used. TCRdb reprocessed the multiplex PCR reads via MiXCR and lists one record per CDR3 protein. This repertoire shows about 4,000 distinct CDR3 sequences, around 93% found once; its top ten account for approximately 26%. On this clonotype: This beta chain slipped into a library made for alpha chains as a stray read, so its size is not meaningful.

The receptor comes from a human donor with low-grade glioma or glioblastoma, undergoing nonglioma brain surgery, or in good health (not recorded which). V usage is TRBV4-1 and J usage is TRBJ1-1; D is ambiguous. Material for sequencing was glioma tissue, nonneoplastic brain tissue, or PBMCs (not recorded which). The CDR3 bases are TGCGCCAGCAGCCACCGAGCCCTGAACACTGAAGCTTTCTTT. It encodes CASSHRALNTEAFF.